One sample yielded the 27 T cell receptor beta chains listed below, sequenced in a study of metastatic and nonmetastatic thyroid tumors. Using MiXCR, TCRdb reanalyzed the PCR reads. The repertoire holds tens of thousands of clones, with around 20% as singletons. Patients underwent thyroid surgery, and none had received any treatment before it. Sequences were obtained from blood. These receptors originate from a female donor with papillary thyroid cancer or a benign thyroid nodule (not recorded which). Some clones in this sample may be carry-over from other donors' samples.

This clone was observed at least ten times. The gene calls are TRBV11-2 and TRBJ2-3; D remains ambiguous. V lost 1 base and J 4 bases, leaving 3 bases between the germline ends. CDR3 length: 12 amino acids. The V gene's germline CDR1 is SGHAT and CDR2 FQNNGV. CDR3 sequence reads: CASSLGADTQYF. The CDR3, as DNA: TGTGCCAGCAGCTTAGGTGCAGATACGCAGTATTTT.

In its sample, this clone was seen a few times. The gene calls are TRBV6-1 and TRBJ1-1; 7 bases are a match to TRBD1. This CDR3 has 14 amino acids. V dropped 9 bases and J dropped 1; count of bases not matched to a gene: 8. Germline CDR1 and CDR2: MNHNS and SASEGT. In nucleotides, the CDR3 is TGTGCCAGTTCAAGAACAGGGGAGAACACTGAAGCTTTCTTT. Translated, it gives CASSRTGENTEAFF.

This sequence joins TRBV5-1 and TRBJ2-7; TRBD2 aligns across 11 bases. There are 18 residues in the CDR3. J lost 7 bases, V lost 1 base, and 16 bases had no gene match. In germline, CDR1 is SGHRS, CDR2 YFSETQ. The DNA of the CDR3 is TGCGCCAGCAGCTTGTACGGGACTAGCGGAAACTCTCAGGGAGAGCAGTACTTC. This encodes CASSLYGTSGNSQGEQYF.

The genes are TRBV6-1 and TRBJ2-1; D might be TRBD2 (5 bases). V was shortened by 6 bases and J by 15 bases, with 27 bases between the two germline ends. Germline CDR1 is MNHNS and CDR2 is SASEGT. The CDR3 consists of 15 residues. The CDR3 here is CASRPVGPAAAPWFF. CDR3 in DNA: TGTGCCAGCAGACCGGTCGGGCCAGCGGCAGCCCCCTGGTTCTTC.

This clone turned up a few times. Other DNA sequences from this sample encode an identical CDR3 as well. The chain links TRBV27 to TRBJ2-7; D gene uncertain. The germline V gene has CDR1 MNHEY and CDR2 SMNVEV (reference sequence). Trimming pared 6 bases from V and 7 bases from J, leaving 22 bases between. CDR3 size: 15 residues. The CDR3 DNA reads TGTGCCAGCAGCCCGAGAGGTGGTGCTGCTGGGGAGCAGTACTTC. It codes for CASSPRGGAAGEQYF.

This clone was seen repeatedly, ten times or more. The J gene is TRBJ2-7, the V gene TRBV9, with 10 bases matching TRBD2. V lost 4 bases, J lost 4 bases, and 8 bases stayed unmatched. The CDR3 loop spans 15 amino acids. Germline V lookup: CDR1 SGDLS, CDR2 YYNGEE. The DNA of the CDR3 is TGTGCCAGCAGCCTCTCTCTAGCGGGAGAGTACGAGCAGTACTTC. Protein product: CASSLSLAGEYEQYF. The whole variable domain, remainder taken from reference TRBV9 and TRBJ2-7, is DSGVTQTPKHLITATGQRVTLRCSPRSGDLSVYWYQQSLDQGLQFLIQYYNGEERAKGNILERFSAQQFPDLHSELNLSSLELGDSALYFCASSLSLAGEYEQYFGPGTRLTVT.

V and J are TRBV6-1 and TRBJ2-1, with D unclear. V was trimmed by 6 bases and J by 6 bases, leaving 12 bases between them. Germline assignment: CDR1 MNHNS and CDR2 SASEGT. CDR3 length: 13 amino acids. CDR3 residues: CASSDTAGNEQFF. The CDR3 nucleotides are TGTGCCAGCAGCGACACGGCCGGCAATGAGCAGTTCTTC.

This clone was seen many times. The rearrangement uses TRBV11-1 and TRBJ1-1; D is uncertain. This CDR3 has 16 residues. Germline CDR1 SGHAT, CDR2 FQDESV (reference sequence). The V gene lost 3 bases and the J gene lost 1 base, with 15 bases spanning the gap. The CDR3 loop is CASSFIGLAANTEAFF. The CDR3, as DNA: TGTGCCAGCAGCTTTATCGGCTTGGCAGCGAACACTGAAGCTTTCTTT.

This clone came up once. The CDR3 DNA is TGCGCCAGCAGCTTGGCCAGCGGGGGCAGCTATGGCTACACCTTC. This sequence encodes CASSLASGGSYGYTF. The chain is built from TRBV5-1 and TRBJ1-2, with D maybe TRBD1 (6 bases). The CDR3 sequence is 15 residues long. Trimming removed 0 bases at V and 4 bases at J, with 13 bases between. Looked up from germline, CDR1 is SGHRS and CDR2 is YFSETQ.

This clone was counted many times. CDR3 sequence reads: CAISNPSGQVRSDTQYF. CDR3 sequence (DNA): TGTGCCATCAGTAACCCATCGGGACAGGTGAGGTCAGATACGCAGTATTTT. V and J are TRBV10-3 and TRBJ2-3; 8 positions agree with TRBD1. The germline V gene has CDR1 ENHRY and CDR2 SYGVKD. The J segment lost 4 bases and the V segment lost 5 bases, leaving 14 bases of the junction unmatched. The CDR3 spans 17 residues.

Points on this clone: A much bigger clone sits one base away, suggesting this may be a read error. The V call is TRBV9, the J call TRBJ1-1; no clear D. Germline CDR1 SGDLS, CDR2 YYNGEE. There are 14 residues in the CDR3. The CDR3 here is CSSSATLVSTEAFF. For the CDR3, the DNA is TGTTCCAGCAGCGCGACTCTCGTGAGCACTGAAGCTTTCTTT. Variable domain in full (rest from reference TRBV9 and TRBJ1-1): DSGVTQTPKHLITATGQRVTLRCSPRSGDLSVYWYQQSLDQGLQFLIQYYNGEERAKGNILERFSAQQFPDLHSELNLSSLELGDSALYFCSSSATLVSTEAFFGQGTRLTVV.

Only a few counts were recorded for this clone. The chain employs TRBV6-1 and TRBJ1-5; a possible D gene is TRBD1 (6 bases). The CDR3 runs 14 residues. The germline V gene encodes CDR1 MNHNS and CDR2 SASEGT. Trimming left V 3 bases short and J 2 bases short, with 8 bases between. CDR3 in amino acids: CASSDRGGNQPQHF. The CDR3, as DNA: TGTGCCAGCAGTGACAGGGGTGGCAATCAGCCCCAGCATTTT.

The sample holds many counts of this clone. V and J are TRBV20-1 and TRBJ2-1; D is possibly TRBD2 (6 bases). The CDR3 runs 14 residues. Germline loops: CDR1 DFQATT, CDR2 SNEGSKA (reference sequence). V dropped 5 bases and J dropped 6 bases, with 17 bases sitting between them. The CDR3 loop reads CSARGGGIGNEQFF. The CDR3 DNA reads as TGCAGTGCTCGGGGAGGAGGGATTGGCAATGAGCAGTTCTTC.

This clone has a handful of counts. One junction end disagrees with the germline gene, perhaps due to a read error. The chain uses TRBV7-9 and TRBJ1-1, with a weak D call TRBD1 (5 bases). This CDR3 spans 15 amino acids. The germline CDR1 and CDR2 sequences are SEHNR and FQNEAQ (reference sequence). Here the CDR3 DNA reads TGTGCCACCAGCTTAGACTCAGGGTCGAACACTGAAGCTTTCTTT. It specifies CATSLDSGSNTEAFF.

This clone was recorded many times. The rearrangement joins TRBV20-1 to TRBJ2-1; D unresolved. CDR1 DFQATT and CDR2 SNEGSKA come from the germline V gene (reference sequence). V shed 0 bases and J shed 0 bases, with 9 bases lying between them. This CDR3 has 15 amino acids. CDR3 protein: CSARDPKSSYNEQFF. The CDR3 bases are TGCAGTGCTAGAGATCCGAAGAGCTCCTACAATGAGCAGTTCTTC.

This clone was found a few times. A much larger clonotype is one base distant, so this may be a read error. At the DNA level, this CDR3 is encoded by other sequences in the same sample as well. The V gene is TRBV20-1, the J gene TRBJ2-1; tentative D call: TRBD1 (6 bases). Germline V gives CDR1 DFQATT, CDR2 SNEGSKA (reference sequence). V was cut by 3 bases and J by 3 bases, with 12 bases left in between. This CDR3 has 14 residues. CDR3 sequence: CSARGRGFYNEQFF. Written as DNA, the CDR3 is TGCAGTGCTAGGGGCAGGGGTTTCTACAATGAGCAGTTCTTC.

The V call is TRBV9, the J call TRBJ2-7; 12 bases line up with TRBD2. Per germline, CDR1 SGDLS and CDR2 YYNGEE. The junction had 1 base not matched to a gene; V was cut back by 0 bases and J by 6 bases. The CDR3 consists of 14 residues. The chain's CDR3 is CASSVGLAGAEQYF. CDR3 nucleotides: TGTGCCAGCAGCGTAGGACTAGCGGGAGCCGAGCAGTACTTC.

The V and J genes are TRBV3-1 and TRBJ1-2, with D possibly TRBD1 on 5 matching bases. The V gene lost 0 bases and the J gene lost 8 bases, with 19 bases spanning the gap. The CDR3 sequence is 16 residues long. Germline V lookup: CDR1 LGHDT, CDR2 YNNKEL (reference sequence). The CDR3 reads CASSQDYKGPRGGYTF. For the CDR3, the DNA is TGTGCCAGCAGCCAAGATTATAAGGGGCCCCGAGGGGGCTACACCTTC.

The table lists this clone with a few counts. This could be a read error, since a much larger clone is one nucleotide away. The rearrangement joins TRBV18 to TRBJ2-3; 7 bases are a match to TRBD1. The V and J ends lost 1 base and 4 bases, in that order; junction bases with no gene match: 2. The CDR3 is 14 amino acids. CDR1 is KGHSH and CDR2 is LQKENI in the germline V gene. CDR3 in DNA: TGTGCCAGCTCACCACTGACAGGGCCAGATACGCAGTATTTT. This codes for CASSPLTGPDTQYF.

The rearrangement links TRBV24-1 to TRBJ2-5, with D possibly matching TRBD2 (5 bases). V lost 5 bases, J lost 2 bases, and 17 bases lay in between. Germline values: CDR1 KGHDR, CDR2 SFDVKD. The CDR3 loop spans 16 amino acids. CDR3 DNA sequence: TGTGCCACCAGTGTAGGCCGGGGTACCTTACAAGAGACCCAGTACTTC. Translated: CATSVGRGTLQETQYF.

This clone has a handful of counts. This rearrangement joins TRBV6-1 to TRBJ2-1; 7 nucleotides align to TRBD1. CDR3 length: 14 residues. In germline, CDR1 is MNHNS, CDR2 SASEGT. V was clipped by 1 base and J by 8 bases; unmatched bases: 5. The CDR3 coding sequence is TGTGCCAGCAGTGAAGGACAGGGTTCAGATGAGCAGTTCTTC. Its translation: CASSEGQGSDEQFF.

In its sample, this clone was seen a few times. The chain couples TRBV24-1 to TRBJ2-7; D gene unclear. V lost 4 bases, J lost 5 bases, and 11 bases lay in between. The CDR3 spans 13 residues. The germline gives CDR1 KGHDR, CDR2 SFDVKD. CDR3 residues: CATSDRPFDEQYF. In nucleotides, the CDR3 is TGTGCCACCAGTGACAGGCCCTTTGACGAGCAGTACTTC.

This clone was seen a handful of times. The chain is built from TRBV6-1 and TRBJ2-7; 10 bases map to TRBD1. Germline-derived CDR1 and CDR2 are MNHNS and SASEGT. This CDR3 is built from 15 residues. The V and J ends lost 8 bases and 4 bases, in that order; junction bases with no gene match: 11. CDR3 coding DNA: TGTGCCAGCTTATCCTCGGGACAGGGGACATACGAGCAGTACTTC. It specifies CASLSSGQGTYEQYF.

This clone was recorded many times. The same CDR3 also results from other DNA sequences found in this sample. The chain is built from TRBV11-2 and TRBJ2-5; 8 bases agree with TRBD2. The CDR3 runs to 15 residues. The V gene end was trimmed by 0 bases and the J gene end by 3 bases; junction bases not matched to a gene: 3. Per germline, CDR1 SGHAT and CDR2 FQNNGV. CDR3 loop: CASSLEGSGKETQYF. The CDR3 bases are TGTGCCAGCAGCTTAGAGGGTAGCGGGAAAGAGACCCAGTACTTC.

This clone was counted only a few times. This chain connects TRBV10-3 to TRBJ1-2; D is ambiguous. In germline, CDR1 is ENHRY, CDR2 SYGVKD. Trimming removed 1 base at V and 4 bases at J, with 16 bases between. CDR3 length equals 16 residues. The CDR3 DNA reads as TGTGCCATCAGTGAGTTTCTAGGAGCCAGTTCCTATGGCTACACCTTC. This gives the protein CAISEFLGASSYGYTF.

This clone was counted a few times. One junction end does not reproduce the germline sequence, and a read error may be involved. This chain links TRBV12-3 or TRBV12-4 with TRBJ2-2; no clear D. The CDR3 extends over 14 amino acids. CDR3 amino acids: CVSSWSASTGELFF. CDR3 nucleotides: TGTGTCAGCAGTTGGTCGGCCTCCACCGGGGAGCTGTTTTTT.

This clone was seen a few times. The sample has other DNA sequences that encode this CDR3 too. This sequence joins TRBV6-5 and TRBJ2-7; 12 positions match TRBD2. V was pared by 0 bases and J by 3 bases, with 3 bases of the junction left unmatched. Germline-derived CDR1 and CDR2 are MNHEY and SVGAGI. The CDR3 totals 16 residues. The CDR3 nucleotides read TGTGCCAGCAGTTACTCAGCACTAGCGGGAGGCTACGAGCAGTACTTC. This translates into CASSYSALAGGYEQYF.